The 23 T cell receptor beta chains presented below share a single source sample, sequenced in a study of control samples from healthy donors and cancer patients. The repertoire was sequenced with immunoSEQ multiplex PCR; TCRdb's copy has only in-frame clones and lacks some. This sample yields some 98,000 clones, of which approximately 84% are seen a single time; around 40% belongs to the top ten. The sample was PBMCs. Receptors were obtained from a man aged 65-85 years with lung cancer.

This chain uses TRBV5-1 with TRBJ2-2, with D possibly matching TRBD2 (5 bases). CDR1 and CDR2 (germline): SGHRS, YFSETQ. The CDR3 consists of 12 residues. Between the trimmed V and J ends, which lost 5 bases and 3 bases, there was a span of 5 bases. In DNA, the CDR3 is TGCGCCAGCAGGAGGGACACCGGGGAGCTGTTTTTT. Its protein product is CASRRDTGELFF.

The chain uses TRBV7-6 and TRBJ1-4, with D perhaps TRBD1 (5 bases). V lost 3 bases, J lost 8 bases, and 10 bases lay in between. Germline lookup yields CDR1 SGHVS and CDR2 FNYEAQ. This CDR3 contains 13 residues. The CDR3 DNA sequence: TGTGCCAGCAGCTTTGGGGGTGGCGAAAAACTGTTTTTT. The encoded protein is CASSFGGGEKLFF.

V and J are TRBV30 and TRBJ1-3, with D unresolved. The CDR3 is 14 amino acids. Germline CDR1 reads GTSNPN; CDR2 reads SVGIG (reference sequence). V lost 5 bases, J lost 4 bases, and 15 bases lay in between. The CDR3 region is CAWGGRSAGNTIYF. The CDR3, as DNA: TGTGCCTGGGGTGGGAGGTCAGCCGGAAACACCATATATTTT.

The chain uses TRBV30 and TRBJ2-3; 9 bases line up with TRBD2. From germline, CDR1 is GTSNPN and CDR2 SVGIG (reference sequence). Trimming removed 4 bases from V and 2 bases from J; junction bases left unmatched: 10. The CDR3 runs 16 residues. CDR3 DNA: TGTGCCTGGACTCCTTCGGGACTAGCCTCCACAGATACGCAGTATTTT. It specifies CAWTPSGLASTDTQYF.

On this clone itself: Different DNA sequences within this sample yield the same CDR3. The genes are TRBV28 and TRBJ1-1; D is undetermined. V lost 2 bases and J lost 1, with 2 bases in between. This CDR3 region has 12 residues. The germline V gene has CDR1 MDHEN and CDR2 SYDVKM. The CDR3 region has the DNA TGTGCCAGCAGTTTACAGAACACTGAAGCTTTCTTT. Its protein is CASSLQNTEAFF.

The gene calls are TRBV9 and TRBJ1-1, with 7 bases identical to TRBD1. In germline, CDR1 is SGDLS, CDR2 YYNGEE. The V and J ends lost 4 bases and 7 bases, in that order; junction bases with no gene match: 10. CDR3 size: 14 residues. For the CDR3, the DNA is TGTGCCAGCAGCCCACAGAGTTGGGACAGTGAAGCTTTCTTT. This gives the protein CASSPQSWDSEAFF.

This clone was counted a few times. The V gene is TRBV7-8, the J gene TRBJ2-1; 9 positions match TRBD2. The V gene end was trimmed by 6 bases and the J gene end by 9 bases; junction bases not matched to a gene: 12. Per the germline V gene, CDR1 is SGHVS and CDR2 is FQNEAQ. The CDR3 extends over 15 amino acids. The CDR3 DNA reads TGTGCCAGCAGGCCTCGGGGCGGGGGGGCCAGTGAGCAGTTCTTC. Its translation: CASRPRGGGASEQFF.

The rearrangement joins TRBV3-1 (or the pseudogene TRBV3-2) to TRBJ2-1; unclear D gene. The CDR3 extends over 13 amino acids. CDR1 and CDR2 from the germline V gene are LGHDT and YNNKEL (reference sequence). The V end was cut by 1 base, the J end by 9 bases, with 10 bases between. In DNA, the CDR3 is TGTGCCAGCAGCCAAGGTTCGCGAGTTGAGCAGTTCTTC. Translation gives CASSQGSRVEQFF.

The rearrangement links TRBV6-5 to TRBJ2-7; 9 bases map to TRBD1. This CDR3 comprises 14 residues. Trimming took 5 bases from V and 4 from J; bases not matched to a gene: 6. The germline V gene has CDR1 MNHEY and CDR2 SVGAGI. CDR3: CASSPNRGPYEQYF. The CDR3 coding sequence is TGTGCCAGCAGTCCCAACAGGGGGCCGTACGAGCAGTACTTC.

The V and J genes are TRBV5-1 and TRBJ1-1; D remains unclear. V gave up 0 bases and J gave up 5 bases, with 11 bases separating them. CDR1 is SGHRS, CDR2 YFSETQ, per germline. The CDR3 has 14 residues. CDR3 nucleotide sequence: TGCGCCAGCAGCTTGGGAAGGGTACGAACTGAAGCTTTCTTT. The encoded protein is CASSLGRVRTEAFF.

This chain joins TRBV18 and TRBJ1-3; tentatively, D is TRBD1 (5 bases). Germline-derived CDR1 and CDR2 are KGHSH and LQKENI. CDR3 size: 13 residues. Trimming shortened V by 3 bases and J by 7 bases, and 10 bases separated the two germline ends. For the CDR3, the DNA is TGTGCCAGCTCACCCAACTGGGGGAACACCATATATTTT. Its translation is CASSPNWGNTIYF.

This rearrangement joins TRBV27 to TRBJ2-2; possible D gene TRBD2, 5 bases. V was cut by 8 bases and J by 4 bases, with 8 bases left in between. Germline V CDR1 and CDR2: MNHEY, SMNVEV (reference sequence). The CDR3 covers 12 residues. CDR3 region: CASRTATGELFF. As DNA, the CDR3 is TGTGCCAGCCGGACTGCCACCGGGGAGCTGTTTTTT.

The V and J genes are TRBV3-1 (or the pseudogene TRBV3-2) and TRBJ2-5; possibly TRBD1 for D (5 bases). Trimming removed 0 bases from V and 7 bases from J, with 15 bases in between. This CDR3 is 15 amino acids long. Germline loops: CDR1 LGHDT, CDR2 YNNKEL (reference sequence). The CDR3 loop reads CASSQDGAEGWTQYF. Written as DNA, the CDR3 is TGTGCCAGCAGCCAAGATGGGGCCGAAGGTTGGACCCAGTACTTC.

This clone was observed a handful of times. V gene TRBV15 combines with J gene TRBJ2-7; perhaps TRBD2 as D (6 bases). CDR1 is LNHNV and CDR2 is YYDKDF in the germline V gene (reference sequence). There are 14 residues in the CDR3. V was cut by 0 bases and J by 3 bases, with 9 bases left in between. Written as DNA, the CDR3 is TGTGCCACCAGCAGAGATCGGGGAGGCTACGAGCAGTACTTC. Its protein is CATSRDRGGYEQYF.

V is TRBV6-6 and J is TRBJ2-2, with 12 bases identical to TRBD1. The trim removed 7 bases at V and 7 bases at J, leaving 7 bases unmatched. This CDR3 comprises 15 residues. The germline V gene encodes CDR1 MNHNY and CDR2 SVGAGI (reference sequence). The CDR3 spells CASTAGQGADGELFF. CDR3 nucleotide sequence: TGTGCCAGCACCGCGGGACAGGGGGCGGACGGGGAGCTGTTTTTT.

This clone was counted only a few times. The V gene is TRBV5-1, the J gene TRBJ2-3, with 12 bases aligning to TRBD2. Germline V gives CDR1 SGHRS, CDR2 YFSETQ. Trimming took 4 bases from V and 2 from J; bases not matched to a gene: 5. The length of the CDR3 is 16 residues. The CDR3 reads CASSKTSGGPTDTQYF. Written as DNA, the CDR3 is TGCGCCAGCAGCAAGACTAGCGGGGGCCCCACAGATACGCAGTATTTT.

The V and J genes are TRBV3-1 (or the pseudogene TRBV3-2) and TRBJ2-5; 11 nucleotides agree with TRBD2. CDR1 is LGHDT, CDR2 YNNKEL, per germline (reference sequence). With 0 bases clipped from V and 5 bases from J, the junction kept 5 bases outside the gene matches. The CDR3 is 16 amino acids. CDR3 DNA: TGTGCCAGCAGCCAAGACTTAGCGGGGGGGTGGGAGACCCAGTACTTC. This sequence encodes CASSQDLAGGWETQYF.

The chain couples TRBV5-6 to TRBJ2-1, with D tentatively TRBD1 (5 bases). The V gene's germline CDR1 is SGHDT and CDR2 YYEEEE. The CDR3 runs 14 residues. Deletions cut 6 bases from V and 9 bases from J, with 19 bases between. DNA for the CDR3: TGTGCCAGCACCCTCTCCAGGGCACGCGGTGAGCAGTTCTTC. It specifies CASTLSRARGEQFF.

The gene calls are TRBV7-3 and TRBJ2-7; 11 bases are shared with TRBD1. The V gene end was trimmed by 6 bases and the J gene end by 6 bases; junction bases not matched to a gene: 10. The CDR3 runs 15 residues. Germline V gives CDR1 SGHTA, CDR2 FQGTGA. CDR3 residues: CASSGQGASGSEQYF. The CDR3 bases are TGTGCCAGCAGTGGACAGGGGGCCTCTGGGTCCGAGCAGTACTTC.

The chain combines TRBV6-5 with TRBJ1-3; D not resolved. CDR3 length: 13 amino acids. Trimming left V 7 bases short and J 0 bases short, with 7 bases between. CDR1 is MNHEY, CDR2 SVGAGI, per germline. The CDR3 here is CASTRSSGNTIYF. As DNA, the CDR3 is TGTGCCAGCACCCGATCCTCTGGAAACACCATATATTTT.

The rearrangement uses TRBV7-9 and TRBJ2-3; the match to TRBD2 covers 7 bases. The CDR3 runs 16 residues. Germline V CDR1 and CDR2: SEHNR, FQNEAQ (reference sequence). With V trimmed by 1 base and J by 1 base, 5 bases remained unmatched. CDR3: CASSLGAGVGTDTQYF. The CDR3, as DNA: TGTGCCAGCAGCTTAGGGGCGGGGGTCGGCACAGATACGCAGTATTTT.

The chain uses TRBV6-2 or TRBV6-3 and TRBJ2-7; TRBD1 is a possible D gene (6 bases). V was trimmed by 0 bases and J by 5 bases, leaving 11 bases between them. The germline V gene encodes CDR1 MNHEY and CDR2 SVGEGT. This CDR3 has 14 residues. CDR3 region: CASSYSENRDEQYF. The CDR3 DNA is TGTGCCAGCAGTTACTCCGAAAACAGGGACGAGCAGTACTTC.

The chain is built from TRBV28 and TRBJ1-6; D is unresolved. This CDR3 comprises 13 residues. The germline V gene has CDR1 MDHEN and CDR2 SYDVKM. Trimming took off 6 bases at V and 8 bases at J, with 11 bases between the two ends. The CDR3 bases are TGTGCCAGCAGCCTCCTTGAGGATTCACCCCTCCACTTT. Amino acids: CASSLLEDSPLHF.